This T cell receptor (beta chain) was recovered during a study of technical replicates of blood from a few donors. Clones were read by immunoSEQ multiplex PCR, and TCRdb kept only the in-frame ones, dropping some. The profile shows tens of thousands of clones, 80% to 95% of them singletons. Sequencing was done on a sample of T cells isolated from PBMCs. This receptor was identified in a human donor in good health.

The CDR3 DNA reads as TGCAGCGTGGACAGCCGGGACAGGGTCTTTTACGGTGGCTACACCTTC. Translation gives CSVDSRDRVFYGGYTF. This rearrangement joins TRBV29-1 to TRBJ1-2; 9 nucleotides match TRBD1. Germline trimming cut 6 bases from V and 7 bases from J; bases unmatched to any gene: 18. Germline V lookup: CDR1 SQVTM, CDR2 ANQGSEA. The CDR3 has 16 residues.